This T cell receptor beta chain was sequenced in a study of T cell responses to AZD1222 COVID-19 vaccine. Broader study findings: Donors were largely white British and mainly female; clonal diversity was possibly underestimated.

Here immunoSEQ multiplex PCR was the method, and the copy in TCRdb shows in-frame clones only, minus some. The sample holds 100,000 to 120,000 clones, roughly nine tenths seen once. The CDR3 totals 14 residues. The V end lost 4 bases, the J end lost 2 bases, and 10 bases lay between the germline ends. Germline V lookup: CDR1 LNHDA, CDR2 SQIVND (reference sequence). Investigators merged groups given second doses at roughly 4 or roughly 12 weeks. About this clone itself: The antigen remains undetermined.

The receptor was isolated from an adult who received the AZD1222 COVID-19 vaccine. This chain links TRBV19 with TRBJ2-3, with D hard to call. Here the sequenced sample was peripheral blood, taken 28 days after the second AZD1222 dose. The CDR3 region has the DNA TGTGCCAGTAGTACAAGGGTAGTCACAGATACGCAGTATTTT. The encoded protein is CASSTRVVTDTQYF.